The following is a T cell receptor (beta chain) sequence with its context. The antigen remains unidentified. TCRdb's copy holds only in-frame clones and misses some; the assay was immunoSEQ multiplex PCR. The sample has 65,000 to 85,000 clones; under 90% are singletons. V was cut by 2 bases and J by 6 bases, with 16 bases left in between. Germline V gene sequence: CDR1 KGHSH, CDR2 LQKENI. The CDR3 contains 15 residues. This specimen belongs to a study of OX40 agonist ivuxolimab in advanced cancers. Study-wide context: Hepatocellular carcinoma, melanoma, renal cell or head and neck cancer occurred in dose-escalation patients. Therapy given before enrollment (anti-PD-1, anti-PD-L1 or anti-CTLA-4) was allowed, and around 40% had some. Study findings and constraints: Relatively little clonal expansion, among the lowest observed, appeared in partial responders at 0.1-3.0 mg/kg. Antigen specificity remained undetermined for the expanded peripheral T cells.

The J gene is TRBJ1-1, the V gene TRBV18, with D hard to call. The specimen was CD4+ or CD8+ T cells sorted from blood, collected in a trial of the OX40 agonist ivuxolimab. This TCR derives from an adult with an advanced solid tumor such as melanoma, head and neck, liver or kidney cancer. The CDR3 DNA follows: TGTGCCAGCTCACCAGGGTATAGGGTAAGATCTGAAGCTTTCTTT. As protein: CASSPGYRVRSEAFF.